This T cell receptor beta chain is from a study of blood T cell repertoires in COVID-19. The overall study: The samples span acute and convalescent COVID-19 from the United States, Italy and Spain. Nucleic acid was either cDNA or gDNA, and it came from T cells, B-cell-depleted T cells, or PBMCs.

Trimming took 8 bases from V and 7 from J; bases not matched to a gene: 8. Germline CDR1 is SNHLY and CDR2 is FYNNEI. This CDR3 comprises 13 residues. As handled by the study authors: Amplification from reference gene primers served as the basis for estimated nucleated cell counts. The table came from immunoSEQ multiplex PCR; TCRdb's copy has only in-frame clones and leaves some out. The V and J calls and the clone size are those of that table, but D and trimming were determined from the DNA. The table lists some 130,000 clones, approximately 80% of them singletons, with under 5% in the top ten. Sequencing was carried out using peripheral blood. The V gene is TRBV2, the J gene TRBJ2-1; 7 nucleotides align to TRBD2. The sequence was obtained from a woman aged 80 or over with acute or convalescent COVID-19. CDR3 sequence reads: CASLLAFYNEQFF. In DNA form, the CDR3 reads TGTGCCAGCCTACTAGCGTTTTATAATGAGCAGTTCTTC. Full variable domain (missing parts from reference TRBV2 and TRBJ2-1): EPEVTQTPSHQVTQMGQEVILRCVPISNHLYFYWYRQILGQKVEFLVSFYNNEISEKSEIFDDQFSVERPDGSNFTLKIRSTKLEDSAMYFCASLLAFYNEQFFGPGTRLTVL.